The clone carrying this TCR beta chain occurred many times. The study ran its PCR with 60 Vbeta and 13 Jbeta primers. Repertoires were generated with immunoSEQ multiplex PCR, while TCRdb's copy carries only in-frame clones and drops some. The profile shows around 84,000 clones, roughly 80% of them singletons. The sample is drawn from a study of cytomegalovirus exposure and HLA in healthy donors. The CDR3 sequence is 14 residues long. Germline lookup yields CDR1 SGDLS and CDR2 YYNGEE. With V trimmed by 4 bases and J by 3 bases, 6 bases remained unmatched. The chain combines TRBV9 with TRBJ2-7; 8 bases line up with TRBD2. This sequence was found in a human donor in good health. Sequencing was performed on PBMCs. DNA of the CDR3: TGTGCCAGCAGCCCGGGACTAGATGGCTACGAGCAGTACTTC. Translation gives CASSPGLDGYEQYF.